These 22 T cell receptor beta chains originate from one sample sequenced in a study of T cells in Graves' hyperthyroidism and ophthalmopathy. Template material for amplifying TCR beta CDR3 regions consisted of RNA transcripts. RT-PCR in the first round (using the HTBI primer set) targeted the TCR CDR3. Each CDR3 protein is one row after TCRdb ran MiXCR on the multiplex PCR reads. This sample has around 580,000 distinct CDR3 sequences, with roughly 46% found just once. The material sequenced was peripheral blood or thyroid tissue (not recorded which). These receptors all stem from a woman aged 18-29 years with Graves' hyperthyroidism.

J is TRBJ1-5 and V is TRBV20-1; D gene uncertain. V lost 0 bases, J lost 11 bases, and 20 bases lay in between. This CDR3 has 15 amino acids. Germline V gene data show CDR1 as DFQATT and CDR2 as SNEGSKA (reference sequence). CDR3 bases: TGCAGTGCTAGAGATGGTACGGAGAACCAAGAGACCCAGCATTTT. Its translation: CSARDGTENQETQHF.

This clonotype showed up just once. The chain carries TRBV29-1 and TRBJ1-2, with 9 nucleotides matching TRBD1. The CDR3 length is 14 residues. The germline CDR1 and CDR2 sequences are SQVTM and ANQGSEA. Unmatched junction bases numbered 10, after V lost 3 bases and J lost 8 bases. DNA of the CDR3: TGCAGCGTTGACCACCCGGGACAGGGCAGCGGCTACACCTTC. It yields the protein CSVDHPGQGSGYTF.

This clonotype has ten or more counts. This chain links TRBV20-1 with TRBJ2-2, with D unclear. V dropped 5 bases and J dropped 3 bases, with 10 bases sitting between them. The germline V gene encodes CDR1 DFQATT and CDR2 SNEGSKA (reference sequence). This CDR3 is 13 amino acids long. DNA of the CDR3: TGCAGTGCTCCATCGAAGTACACCGGGGAGCTGTTTTTT. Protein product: CSAPSKYTGELFF.

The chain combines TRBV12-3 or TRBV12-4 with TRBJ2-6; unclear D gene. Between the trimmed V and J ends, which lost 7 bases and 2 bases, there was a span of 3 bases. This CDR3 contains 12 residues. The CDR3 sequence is CASNTGANVLTF. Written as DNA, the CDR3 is TGTGCCAGCAATACTGGGGCCAACGTCCTGACTTTC.

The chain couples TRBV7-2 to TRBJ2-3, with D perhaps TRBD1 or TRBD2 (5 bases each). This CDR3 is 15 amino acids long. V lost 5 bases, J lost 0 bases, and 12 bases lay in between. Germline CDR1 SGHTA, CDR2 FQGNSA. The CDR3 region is CASSPDGTSTDTQYF. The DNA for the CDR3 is TGTGCCAGCAGCCCAGATGGGACCAGCACAGATACGCAGTATTTT. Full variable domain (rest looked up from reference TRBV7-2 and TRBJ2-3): GAGVSQSPSNKVTEKGKDVELRCDPISGHTALYWYRQSLGQGLEFLIYFQGNSAPDKSGLPSDRFSAERTGGSVSTLTIQRTQQEDSAVYLCASSPDGTSTDTQYFGPGTRLTVL.

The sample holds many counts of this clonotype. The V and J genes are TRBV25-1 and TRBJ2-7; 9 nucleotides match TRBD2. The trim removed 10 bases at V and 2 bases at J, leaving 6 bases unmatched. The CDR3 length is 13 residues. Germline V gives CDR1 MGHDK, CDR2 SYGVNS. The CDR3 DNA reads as TGTGCCACCTTACTAGCGGGCACCTACGAGCAGTACTTC. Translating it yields CATLLAGTYEQYF.

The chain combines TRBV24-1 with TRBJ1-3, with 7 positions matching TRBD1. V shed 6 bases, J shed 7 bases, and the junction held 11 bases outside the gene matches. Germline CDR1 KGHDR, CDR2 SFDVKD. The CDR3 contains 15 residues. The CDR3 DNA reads TGTGCCACCAGTCCCACAGGGGCTTATTGGAACACCATATATTTT. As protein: CATSPTGAYWNTIYF.

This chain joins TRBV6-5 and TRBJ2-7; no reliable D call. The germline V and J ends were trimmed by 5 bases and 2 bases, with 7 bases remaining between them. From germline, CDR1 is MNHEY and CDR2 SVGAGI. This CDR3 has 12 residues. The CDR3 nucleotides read TGTGCCAGCAGTACTACAGCCTACGAGCAGTACTTC. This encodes CASSTTAYEQYF.

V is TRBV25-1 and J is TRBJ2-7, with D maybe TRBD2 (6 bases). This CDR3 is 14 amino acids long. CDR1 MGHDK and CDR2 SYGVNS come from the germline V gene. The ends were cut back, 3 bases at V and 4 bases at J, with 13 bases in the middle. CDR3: CASSDPGEKYEQYF. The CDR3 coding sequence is TGTGCCAGCAGTGACCCGGGAGAAAAGTACGAGCAGTACTTC.

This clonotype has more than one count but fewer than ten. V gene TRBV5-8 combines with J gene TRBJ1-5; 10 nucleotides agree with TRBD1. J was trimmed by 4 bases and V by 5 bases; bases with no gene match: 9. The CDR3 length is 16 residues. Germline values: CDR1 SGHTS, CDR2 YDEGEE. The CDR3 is CASSYGGQGQNQPQHF. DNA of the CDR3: TGTGCCAGCAGTTATGGGGGACAGGGGCAAAATCAGCCCCAGCATTTT. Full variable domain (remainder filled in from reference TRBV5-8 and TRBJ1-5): EAGVTQSPTHLIKTRGQQATLRCSPISGHTSVYWYQQALGLGLQFLLWYDEGEERNRGNFPPRFSGRQFPNYSSELNVNALELEDSALYLCASSYGGQGQNQPQHFGDGTRLSIL.

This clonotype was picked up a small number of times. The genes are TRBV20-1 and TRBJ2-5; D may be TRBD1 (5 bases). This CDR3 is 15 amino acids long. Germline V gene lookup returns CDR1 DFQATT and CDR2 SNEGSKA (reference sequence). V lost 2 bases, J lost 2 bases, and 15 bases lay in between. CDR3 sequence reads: CSARPSRAAQETQYF. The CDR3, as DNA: TGCAGTGCTAGACCCAGCAGGGCGGCACAAGAGACCCAGTACTTC.

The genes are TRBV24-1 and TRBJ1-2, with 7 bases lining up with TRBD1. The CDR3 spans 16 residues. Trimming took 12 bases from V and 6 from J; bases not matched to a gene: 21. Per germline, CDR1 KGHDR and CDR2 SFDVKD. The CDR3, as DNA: TGTGCCGGCACCTATACCCGAGCCGGGACAGACGATGGCTACACCTTC. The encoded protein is CAGTYTRAGTDDGYTF.

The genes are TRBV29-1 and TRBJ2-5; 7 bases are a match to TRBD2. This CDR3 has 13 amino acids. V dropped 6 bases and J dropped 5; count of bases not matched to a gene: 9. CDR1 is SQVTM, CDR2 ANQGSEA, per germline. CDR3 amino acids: CSVREAGGETQYF. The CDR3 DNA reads TGCAGCGTCCGGGAGGCTGGCGGGGAGACCCAGTACTTC.

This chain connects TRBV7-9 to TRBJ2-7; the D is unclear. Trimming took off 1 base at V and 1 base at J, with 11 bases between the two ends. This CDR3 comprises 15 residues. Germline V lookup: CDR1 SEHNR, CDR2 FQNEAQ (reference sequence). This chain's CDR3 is CASSLGHSPSYEQYF. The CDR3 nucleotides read TGTGCCAGCAGCTTAGGGCACAGTCCGTCCTACGAGCAGTACTTC.

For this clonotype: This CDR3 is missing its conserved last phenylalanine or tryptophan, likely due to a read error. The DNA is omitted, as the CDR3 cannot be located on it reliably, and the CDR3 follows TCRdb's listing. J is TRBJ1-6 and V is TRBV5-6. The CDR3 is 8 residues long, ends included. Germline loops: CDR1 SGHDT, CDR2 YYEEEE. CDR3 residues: CASSLSNT.

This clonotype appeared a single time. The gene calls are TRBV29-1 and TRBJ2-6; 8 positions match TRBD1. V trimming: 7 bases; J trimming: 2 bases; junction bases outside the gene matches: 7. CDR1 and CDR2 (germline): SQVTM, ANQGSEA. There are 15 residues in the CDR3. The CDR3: CSARTGLPGANVLTF. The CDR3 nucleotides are TGCAGCGCTCGGACAGGGCTCCCTGGGGCCAACGTCCTGACTTTC.

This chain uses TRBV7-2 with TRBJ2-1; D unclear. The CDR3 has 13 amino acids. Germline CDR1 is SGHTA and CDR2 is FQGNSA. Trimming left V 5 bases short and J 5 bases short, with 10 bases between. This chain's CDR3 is CASSTYTDNEQFF. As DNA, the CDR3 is TGTGCCAGCAGCACCTACACGGACAATGAGCAGTTCTTC. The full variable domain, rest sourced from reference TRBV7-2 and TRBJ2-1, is GAGVSQSPSNKVTEKGKDVELRCDPISGHTALYWYRQSLGQGLEFLIYFQGNSAPDKSGLPSDRFSAERTGGSVSTLTIQRTQQEDSAVYLCASSTYTDNEQFFGPGTRLTVL.

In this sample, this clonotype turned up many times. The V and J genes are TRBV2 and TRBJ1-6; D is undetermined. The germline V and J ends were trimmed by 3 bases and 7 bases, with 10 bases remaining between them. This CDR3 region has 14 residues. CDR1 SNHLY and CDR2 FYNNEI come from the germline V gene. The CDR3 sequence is CASSDWPPNSPLHF. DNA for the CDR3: TGTGCCAGCAGTGATTGGCCCCCCAATTCACCCCTCCACTTT. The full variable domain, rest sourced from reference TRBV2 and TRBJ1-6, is EPEVTQTPSHQVTQMGQEVILRCVPISNHLYFYWYRQILGQKVEFLVSFYNNEISEKSEIFDDQFSVERPDGSNFTLKIRSTKLEDSAMYFCASSDWPPNSPLHFGNGTRLTVT.

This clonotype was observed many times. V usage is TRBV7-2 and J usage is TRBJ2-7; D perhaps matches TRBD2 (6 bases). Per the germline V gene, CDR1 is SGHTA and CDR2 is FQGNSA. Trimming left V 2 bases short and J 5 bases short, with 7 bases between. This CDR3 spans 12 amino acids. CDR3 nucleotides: TGTGCCAGCAGCTTACGGGGGAACGAGCAGTACTTC. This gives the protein CASSLRGNEQYF.

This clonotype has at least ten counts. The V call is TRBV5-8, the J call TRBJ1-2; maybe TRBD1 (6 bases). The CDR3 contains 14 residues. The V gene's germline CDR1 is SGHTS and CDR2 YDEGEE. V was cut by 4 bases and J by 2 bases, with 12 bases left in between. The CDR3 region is CASSPGQLNYGYTF. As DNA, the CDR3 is TGTGCCAGCAGCCCCGGACAGCTGAACTATGGCTACACCTTC.

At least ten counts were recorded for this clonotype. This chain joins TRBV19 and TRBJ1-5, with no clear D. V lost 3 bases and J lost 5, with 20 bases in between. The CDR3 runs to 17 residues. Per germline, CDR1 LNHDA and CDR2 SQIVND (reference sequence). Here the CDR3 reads CASSIGLEGWSDQPQHF. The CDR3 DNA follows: TGTGCCAGTAGTATTGGGTTAGAGGGTTGGAGCGATCAGCCCCAGCATTTT.

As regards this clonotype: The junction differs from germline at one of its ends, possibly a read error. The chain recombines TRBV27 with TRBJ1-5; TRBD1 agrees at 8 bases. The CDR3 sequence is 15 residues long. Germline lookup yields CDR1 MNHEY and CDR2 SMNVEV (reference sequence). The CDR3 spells CASSLDRGRNRPQHF. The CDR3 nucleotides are TGTGCCAGCAGTCTAGACAGGGGACGCAATCGGCCCCAGCATTTT.